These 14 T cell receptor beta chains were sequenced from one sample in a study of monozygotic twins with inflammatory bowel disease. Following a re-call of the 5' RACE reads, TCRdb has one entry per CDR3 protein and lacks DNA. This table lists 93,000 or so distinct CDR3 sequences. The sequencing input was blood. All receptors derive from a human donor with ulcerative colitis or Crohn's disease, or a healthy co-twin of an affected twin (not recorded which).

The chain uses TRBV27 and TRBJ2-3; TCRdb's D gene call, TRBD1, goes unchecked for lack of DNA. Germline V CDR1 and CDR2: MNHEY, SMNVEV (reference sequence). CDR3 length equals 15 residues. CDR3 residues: CASSFFGGRTDTQYF.

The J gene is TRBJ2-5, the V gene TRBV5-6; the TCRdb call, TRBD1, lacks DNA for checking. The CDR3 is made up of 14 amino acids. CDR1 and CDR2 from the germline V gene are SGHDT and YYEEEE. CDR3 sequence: CASSLQGVEETQYF.

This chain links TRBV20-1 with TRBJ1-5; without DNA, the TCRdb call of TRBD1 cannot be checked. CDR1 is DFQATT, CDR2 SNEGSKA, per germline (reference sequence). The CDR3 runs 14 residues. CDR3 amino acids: CSAITGAGNQPQHF.

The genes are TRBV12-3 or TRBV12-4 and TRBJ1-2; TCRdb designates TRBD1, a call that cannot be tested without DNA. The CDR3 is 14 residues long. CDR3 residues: CASSGTGKNYGYTF.

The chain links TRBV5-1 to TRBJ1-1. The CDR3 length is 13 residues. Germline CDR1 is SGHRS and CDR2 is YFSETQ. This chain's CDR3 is CASRVWEYTEAFF.

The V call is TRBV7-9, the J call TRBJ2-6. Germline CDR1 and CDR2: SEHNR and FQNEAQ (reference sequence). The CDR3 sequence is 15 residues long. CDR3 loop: CASNPQRSGANVLTF.

CDR3 sequence reads: CASSSRSASGIQETQYF. The chain uses TRBV7-2 and TRBJ2-5; TCRdb's D call, TRBD2, is unchecked because there is no DNA. The CDR3 has 17 residues. The germline CDR1 and CDR2 sequences are SGHTA and FQGNSA.

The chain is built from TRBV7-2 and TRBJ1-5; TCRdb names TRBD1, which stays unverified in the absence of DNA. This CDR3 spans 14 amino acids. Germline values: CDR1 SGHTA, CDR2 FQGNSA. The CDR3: CASSFGQGEQPQHF.

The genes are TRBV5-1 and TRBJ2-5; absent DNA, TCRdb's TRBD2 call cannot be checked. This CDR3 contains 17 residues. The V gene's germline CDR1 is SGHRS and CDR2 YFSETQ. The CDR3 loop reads CASSSKVSGGTQETQYF.

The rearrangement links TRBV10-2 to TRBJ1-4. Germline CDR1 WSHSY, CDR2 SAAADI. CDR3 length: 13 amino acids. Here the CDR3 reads CASSDREGRELFF.

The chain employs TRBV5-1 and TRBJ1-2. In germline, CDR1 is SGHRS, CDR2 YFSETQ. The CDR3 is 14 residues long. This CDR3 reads CASSPGEGLYGYTF. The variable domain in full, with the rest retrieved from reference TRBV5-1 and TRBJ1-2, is KAGVTQTPRYLIKTRGQQVTLSCSPISGHRSVSWYQQTPGQGLQFLFEYFSETQRNKGNFPGRFSGRQFSNSRSEMNVSTLELGDSALYLCASSPGEGLYGYTFGSGTRLTVV.

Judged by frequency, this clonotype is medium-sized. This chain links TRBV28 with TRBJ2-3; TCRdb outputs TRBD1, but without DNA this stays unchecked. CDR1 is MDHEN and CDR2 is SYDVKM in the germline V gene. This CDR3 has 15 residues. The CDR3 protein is CASSPGQGATDTQYF.

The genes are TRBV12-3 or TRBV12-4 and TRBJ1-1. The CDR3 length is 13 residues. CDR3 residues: CASRPTVNTEAFF.

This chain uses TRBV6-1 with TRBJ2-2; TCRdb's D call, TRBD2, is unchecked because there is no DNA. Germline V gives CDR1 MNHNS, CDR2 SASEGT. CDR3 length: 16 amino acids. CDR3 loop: CASTPTVTSNPGELFF.